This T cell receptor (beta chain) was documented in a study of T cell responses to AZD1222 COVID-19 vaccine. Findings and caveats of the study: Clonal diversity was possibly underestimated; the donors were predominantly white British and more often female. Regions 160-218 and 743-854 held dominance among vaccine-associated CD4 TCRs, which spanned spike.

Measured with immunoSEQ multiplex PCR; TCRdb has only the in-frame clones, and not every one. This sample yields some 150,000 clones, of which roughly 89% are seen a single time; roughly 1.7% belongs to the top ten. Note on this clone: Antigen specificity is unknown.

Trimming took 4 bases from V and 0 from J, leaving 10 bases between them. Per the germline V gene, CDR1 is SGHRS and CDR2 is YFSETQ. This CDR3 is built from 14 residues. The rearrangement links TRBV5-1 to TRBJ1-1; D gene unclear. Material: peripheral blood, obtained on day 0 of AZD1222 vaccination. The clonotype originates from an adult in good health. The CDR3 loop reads CASSLDWVNTEAFF. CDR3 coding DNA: TGCGCCAGCAGCCTGGATTGGGTGAACACTGAAGCTTTCTTT.